The 15 T cell receptor beta chains listed next were all sequenced from one sample in a study of Ad26.COV2.S vaccination and SARS-CoV-2 variants. Assay: immunoSEQ multiplex PCR; the TCRdb copy retains only in-frame clones and omits some. Among about 350,000 clones listed, 92% were seen once. The source was peripheral blood, collected after recovery from COVID-19. Receptors were obtained from a human donor who had recovered from COVID-19.

The rearrangement links TRBV14 to TRBJ1-2; 7 bases are shared with TRBD1. CDR3 length: 14 residues. Trimming at V came to 0 bases and at J to 8 bases, leaving 6 bases not matched to a gene. Germline V gene data show CDR1 as SGHDN and CDR2 as FVKESK. The CDR3 here is CASSQEGDRDGYTF. In DNA, the CDR3 is TGTGCCAGCAGCCAAGAAGGCGACAGGGACGGCTACACCTTC.

V is TRBV5-6 and J is TRBJ2-5, with D possibly matching TRBD1 (5 bases). This CDR3 comprises 13 residues. Germline values: CDR1 SGHDT, CDR2 YYEEEE. Trimming stripped 2 bases from V and 7 bases from J, with 12 bases between. Here the CDR3 reads CASSFPGMGTQYF. For the CDR3, the DNA is TGTGCCAGCAGCTTCCCAGGGATGGGGACCCAGTACTTC.

The V gene is TRBV25-1, the J gene TRBJ1-6, with D perhaps TRBD1 (5 bases). This CDR3 has 17 amino acids. The V and J ends lost 2 bases and 0 bases respectively, with 11 bases between them. The germline gives CDR1 MGHDK, CDR2 SYGVNS. The CDR3 protein is CASSESQGSSYNSPLHF. CDR3 coding DNA: TGTGCCAGCAGTGAAAGCCAGGGAAGCTCCTATAATTCACCCCTCCACTTT. Complete variable domain (other parts from reference TRBV25-1 and TRBJ1-6): EADIYQTPRYLVIGTGKKITLECSQTMGHDKMYWYQQDPGMELHLIHYSYGVNSTEKGDLSSESTVSRIRTEHFPLTLESARPSHTSQYLCASSESQGSSYNSPLHFGNGTRLTVT.

The chain couples TRBV11-2 to TRBJ1-2; D not certain. Trimming cost V 1 base and J 8 bases, with 14 bases left between them. Per germline, CDR1 SGHAT and CDR2 FQNNGV. CDR3 size: 14 residues. The CDR3 DNA is TGTGCCAGCAGCTTAGTCAAGGGCAGCAGGGGCTACACCTTC. Translating it yields CASSLVKGSRGYTF.

This clone was detected once. The chain combines TRBV19 with TRBJ1-1, with a tentative D call TRBD1 (6 bases). The CDR3 totals 15 residues. The V end was cut by 3 bases, the J end by 0 bases, with 11 bases between. The germline CDR1 and CDR2 sequences are LNHDA and SQIVND (reference sequence). The chain's CDR3 is CASSMGAGLNTEAFF. The CDR3 DNA reads as TGTGCCAGTAGTATGGGGGCAGGGTTGAACACTGAAGCTTTCTTT.

The chain has TRBV9 and TRBJ2-1, with 11 bases that match TRBD2. J gave up 7 bases and V 0 bases, and 3 bases lay outside the gene matches. Germline V gene sequence: CDR1 SGDLS, CDR2 YYNGEE. This CDR3 is built from 15 residues. CDR3 bases: TGTGCCAGCAGCGTAGGGATAGCGGGGGGGAATGAGCAGTTCTTC. Translated, it gives CASSVGIAGGNEQFF.

The V call is TRBV9, the J call TRBJ2-7; the match to TRBD2 covers 9 bases. The CDR3 length is 15 residues. With V trimmed by 0 bases and J by 4 bases, 5 bases remained unmatched. In germline, CDR1 is SGDLS, CDR2 YYNGEE. The CDR3: CASSVGQRGVYEQYF. The CDR3 nucleotides are TGTGCCAGCAGCGTAGGTCAGCGGGGGGTATACGAGCAGTACTTC.

J is TRBJ1-1 and V is TRBV6-1; 7 positions agree with TRBD1. Germline V gene data show CDR1 as MNHNS and CDR2 as SASEGT. The trim removed 4 bases at V and 2 bases at J, leaving 13 bases unmatched. The CDR3 loop spans 17 amino acids. Here the CDR3 DNA reads TGTGCCAGCAGTGCGCCTCGCTCGGGACAGAGAAACACTGAAGCTTTCTTT. This codes for CASSAPRSGQRNTEAFF.

As to this clone: This same CDR3 is encoded by further DNA sequences in the sample. The chain uses TRBV24-1 and TRBJ2-3; a possible D gene is TRBD1 (5 bases). CDR3 length: 15 amino acids. Germline V gene data show CDR1 as KGHDR and CDR2 as SFDVKD. Trimming took 4 bases from V and 1 from J, leaving 11 bases between them. CDR3 sequence (DNA): TGTGCCACCAGTGACACAGGCACTGGCACAGATACGCAGTATTTT. Protein product: CATSDTGTGTDTQYF.

J is TRBJ2-1 and V is TRBV5-1; TRBD1 is a possible D gene (6 bases). V lost 3 bases and J lost 8, with 18 bases in between. CDR1 and CDR2 from the germline V gene are SGHRS and YFSETQ. There are 15 residues in the CDR3. For the CDR3, the DNA is TGCGCCAGCAGCTCCATGAGGGGGTATGAGGATGAGCAGTTCTTC. It is translated as CASSSMRGYEDEQFF.

This chain links TRBV7-8 with TRBJ2-1; D uncertain. Germline lookup yields CDR1 SGHVS and CDR2 FQNEAQ. This CDR3 is 13 amino acids long. Trimming took 2 bases from V and 10 from J, leaving 12 bases between them. The CDR3 spells CASSLFGSGEQFF. The CDR3 DNA follows: TGTGCCAGCAGCTTATTCGGGTCCGGGGAGCAGTTCTTC.

This chain links TRBV19 with TRBJ2-2; 12 bases are a match to TRBD2. Germline CDR1 and CDR2: LNHDA and SQIVND (reference sequence). This CDR3 has 15 amino acids. V lost 10 bases, J lost 6 bases, and 9 bases stayed unmatched. The CDR3 sequence: CATRASGGVAGELFF. The CDR3 nucleotides are TGTGCCACCAGAGCTAGCGGGGGGGTCGCCGGGGAGCTGTTTTTT.

The gene calls are TRBV3-1 (or the pseudogene TRBV3-2) and TRBJ2-7; tentatively, D is TRBD2 (6 bases). Germline assignment: CDR1 LGHDT and CDR2 YNNKEL (reference sequence). CDR3 length equals 14 residues. Trimming removed 4 bases at V and 0 bases at J, with 10 bases between. The CDR3 sequence: CASSPQAGSYEQYF. CDR3 sequence (DNA): TGTGCCAGCAGCCCCCAAGCGGGCTCCTACGAGCAGTACTTC.

The genes are TRBV27 and TRBJ1-5, with D possibly being TRBD1 (6 bases). This CDR3 is 15 amino acids long. Trimming took 3 bases from V and 6 from J, leaving 15 bases between them. Germline V gives CDR1 MNHEY, CDR2 SMNVEV (reference sequence). The CDR3 protein is CASSFSTGLGQPQHF. The CDR3 coding sequence is TGTGCCAGCAGTTTTAGCACAGGGTTGGGTCAGCCCCAGCATTTT.

V gene TRBV6-2 or TRBV6-3 combines with J gene TRBJ1-6; tentative D call: TRBD1 (5 bases). There are 14 residues in the CDR3. The germline gives CDR1 MNHEY, CDR2 SVGEGT. V gave up 2 bases and J gave up 11 bases, with 13 bases separating them. The CDR3 loop reads CASSYRFGGTPLHF. The CDR3, as DNA: TGTGCCAGCAGTTACAGATTCGGGGGGACACCCCTCCACTTT.